Described below is a single T cell receptor (beta chain) sequence and its context. What it recognizes is unknown. The assay was immunoSEQ multiplex PCR, and TCRdb's table has in-frame clones only and misses some. Of about 2.3 million clones in the sample, less than 95% were seen once. All donors were healthy HIV-negative adults lacking recent acute infections or vaccinations. In the CD4+ fraction, cells were divided into CD45RA+ naive and CD45RA-negative memory subsets. The entry originates in a study of shared clonotypes between healthy human individuals. Germline V gives CDR1 MGHDK, CDR2 SYGVNS. This CDR3 spans 16 amino acids. V was trimmed by 2 bases and J by 0 bases, leaving 10 bases between them. Study outcomes and limitations: The generation probabilities recorded for non-shared clonotypes fell below those of clonotypes shared by all four donors.

This clonotype originated in a man aged 18 to 30 in good health. Some clones in this sample may be carry-over from other donors' samples. J is TRBJ1-4 and V is TRBV25-1; D is unresolved. Sequencing input: naive CD4+ T cells from PBMCs. Subset defined: CD45RA+ positively selected. CDR3 bases: TGTGCCAGCAGTGAACCCCGGAGGACAACTAATGAAAAACTGTTTTTT. This sequence encodes CASSEPRRTTNEKLFF.